This T cell receptor beta chain was sequenced for a study of blood T cell repertoires in COVID-19. Study in general: Italy, Spain and the United States were the sources of the convalescent and acute COVID-19 samples. Sources were T cells, B-cell-depleted T cells, or PBMCs; the material itself was cDNA or gDNA.

The data were produced by immunoSEQ multiplex PCR, yet TCRdb's version contains in-frame clones alone and is incomplete. The sample includes 150,000 to 200,000 clones, around 74% of them seen just once. Trimming took 0 bases from V and 7 from J; bases not matched to a gene: 8. Germline-derived CDR1 and CDR2 are SGHVS and FNYEAQ. The CDR3 covers 15 residues. This clonotype was obtained from a woman between 55 and 75 years old with COVID-19, enrolled during active disease. The source material was peripheral blood. This chain links TRBV7-6 with TRBJ2-7, with 8 bases aligning to TRBD1. Written as DNA, the CDR3 is TGTGCCAGCAGCTTAGCGAGGCAGGGGGCTGGTGAGCAGTACTTC. Amino acids: CASSLARQGAGEQYF.